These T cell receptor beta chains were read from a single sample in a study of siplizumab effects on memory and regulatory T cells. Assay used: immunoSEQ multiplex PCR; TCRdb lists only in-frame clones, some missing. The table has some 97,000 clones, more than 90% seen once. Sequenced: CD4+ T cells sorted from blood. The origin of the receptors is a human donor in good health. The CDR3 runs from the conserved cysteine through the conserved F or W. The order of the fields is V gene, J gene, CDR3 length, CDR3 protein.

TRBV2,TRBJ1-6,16,CASSDWLQGVNSPLHF
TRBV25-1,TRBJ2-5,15,CASSEGIGGGETQYF
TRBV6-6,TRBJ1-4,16,CATRWGGADTNEKLFF
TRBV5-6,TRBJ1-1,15,CASSLRGRINTEAFF
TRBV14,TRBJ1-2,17,CASSQDLGSYGNYGYTF
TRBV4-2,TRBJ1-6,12,CASSQENSPLHF
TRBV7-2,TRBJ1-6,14,CASSPDRNNSPLHF
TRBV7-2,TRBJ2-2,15,CASSPGWRATGELFF
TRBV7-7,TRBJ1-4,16,CASSELPGQGNEKLFF
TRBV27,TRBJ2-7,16,CASSPLDRGSSYEQYF
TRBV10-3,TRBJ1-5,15,CAIAAGGTLNQPQHF
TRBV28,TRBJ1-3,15,CASSLVRGGRNTIYF
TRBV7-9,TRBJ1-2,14,CASSLEPQGYGYTF
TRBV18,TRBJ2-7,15,CASSTGQNTPYEQYF